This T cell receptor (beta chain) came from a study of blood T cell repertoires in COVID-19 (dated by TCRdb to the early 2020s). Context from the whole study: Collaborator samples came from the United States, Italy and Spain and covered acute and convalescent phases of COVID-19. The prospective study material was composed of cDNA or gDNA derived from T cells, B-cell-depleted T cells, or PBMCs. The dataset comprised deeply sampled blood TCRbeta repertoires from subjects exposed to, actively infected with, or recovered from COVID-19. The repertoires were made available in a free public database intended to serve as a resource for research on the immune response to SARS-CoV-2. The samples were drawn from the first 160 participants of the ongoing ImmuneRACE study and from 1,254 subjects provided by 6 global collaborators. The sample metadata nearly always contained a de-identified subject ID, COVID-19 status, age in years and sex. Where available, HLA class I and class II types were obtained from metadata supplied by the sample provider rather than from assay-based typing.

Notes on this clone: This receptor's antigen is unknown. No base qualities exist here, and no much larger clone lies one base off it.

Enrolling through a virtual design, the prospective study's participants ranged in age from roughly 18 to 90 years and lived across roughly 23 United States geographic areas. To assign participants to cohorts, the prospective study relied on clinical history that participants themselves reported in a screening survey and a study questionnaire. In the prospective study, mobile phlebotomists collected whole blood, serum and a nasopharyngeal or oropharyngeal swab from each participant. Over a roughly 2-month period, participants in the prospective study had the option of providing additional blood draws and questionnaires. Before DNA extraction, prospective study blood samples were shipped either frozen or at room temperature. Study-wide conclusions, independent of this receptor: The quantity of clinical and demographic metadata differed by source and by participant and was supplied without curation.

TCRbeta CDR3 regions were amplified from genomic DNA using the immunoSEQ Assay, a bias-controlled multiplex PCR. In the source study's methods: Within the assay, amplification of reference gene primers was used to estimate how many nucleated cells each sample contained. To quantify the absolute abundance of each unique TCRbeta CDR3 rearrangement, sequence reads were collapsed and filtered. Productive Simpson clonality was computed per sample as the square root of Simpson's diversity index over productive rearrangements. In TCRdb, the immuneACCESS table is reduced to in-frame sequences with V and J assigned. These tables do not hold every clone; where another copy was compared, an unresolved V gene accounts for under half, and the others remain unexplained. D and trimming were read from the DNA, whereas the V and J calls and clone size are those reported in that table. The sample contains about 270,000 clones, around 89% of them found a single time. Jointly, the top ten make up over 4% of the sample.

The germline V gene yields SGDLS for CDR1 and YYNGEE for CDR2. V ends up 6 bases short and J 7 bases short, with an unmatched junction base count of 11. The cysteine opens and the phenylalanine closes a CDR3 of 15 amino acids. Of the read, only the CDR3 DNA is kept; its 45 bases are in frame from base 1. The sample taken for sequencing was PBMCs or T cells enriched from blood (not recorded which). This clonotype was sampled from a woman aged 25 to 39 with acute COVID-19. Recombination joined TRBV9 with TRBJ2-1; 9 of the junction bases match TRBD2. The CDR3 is CASNSNSGSWNEQFF. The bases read TGTGCCAGCAATTCTAATAGCGGGAGTTGGAATGAGCAGTTCTTC.